The rows below give T cell receptor beta chains drawn from one sample of a study of metastatic and nonmetastatic thyroid tumors. MiXCR was used by TCRdb to re-call the PCR reads. This repertoire shows tens of thousands of clones, more than 20% found once; its top ten account for 4% to 5.5%. Sequencing was done on a sample of adjacent normal tissue. These receptors all stem from a female donor with papillary thyroid cancer or a benign thyroid nodule (not recorded which). Some clones in this sample may be carry-over from other donors' samples. Both conserved end residues are part of each CDR3. Not every row has a clone size; where given, it reads once, few, many or a size class.

clone_size cdr3_length v_call cdr3_aa
many 17 TRBV7-6 CASSSTTGHEMNTEAFF
many 12 TRBV29-1 CSVAQGYTEAFF
many 15 TRBV5-4 CASSPGLQSSYEQYF
few 16 TRBV19 CASQMGSLDHNQPQHF
medium-sized 14 TRBV6-1 CASSGTGGSQPQHF
medium-sized 14 TRBV20-1 CSAQGTGGALGYTF
many 13 TRBV18 CASSPSANTEAFF
few 18 TRBV6-1 CASSATGTGGAGANVLTF
. 19 TRBV20-1 CSARGGFGTSGRSNYEQYF
many 13 TRBV9 CASSVLLGSEQFF
medium-sized 13 TRBV27 CASSPGARYEQYF
medium-sized 14 TRBV6-1 CASSEGGTRYEQYF
many 17 TRBV12-3/TRBV12-4 CASSPVPSSSGANVLTF
few 16 TRBV6-1 CANRPYGSGSDNEQFF